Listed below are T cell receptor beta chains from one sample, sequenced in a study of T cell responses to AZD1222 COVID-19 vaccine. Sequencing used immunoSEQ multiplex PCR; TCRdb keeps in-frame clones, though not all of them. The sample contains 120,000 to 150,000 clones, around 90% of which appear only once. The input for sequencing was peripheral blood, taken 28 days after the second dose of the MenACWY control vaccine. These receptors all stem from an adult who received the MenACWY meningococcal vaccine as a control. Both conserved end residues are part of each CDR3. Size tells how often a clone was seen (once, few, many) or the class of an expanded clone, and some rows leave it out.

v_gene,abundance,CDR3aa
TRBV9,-,CASSGGFQETQYF
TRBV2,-,CASRAGGAYEQYF
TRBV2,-,CASSPWGQGSYGYTF
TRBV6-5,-,CASSYTKTGPYEQYF
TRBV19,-,CASRQGGFNEKLFF
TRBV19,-,CASRGTSGSYEQYF
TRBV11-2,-,CASRKPGQGNTGELFF
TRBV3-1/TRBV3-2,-,CASSQAGGWGEKLFF
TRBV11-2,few,CASSFGTGLYEQYF
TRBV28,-,CASRLDRGGSYNSPLHF
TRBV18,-,CASSPPQGAGNEQFF
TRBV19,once,CASSIVDSPEQYF
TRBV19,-,CASSIGDSRPTNEKLFF
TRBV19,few,CASSMVAGGGNQPQHF
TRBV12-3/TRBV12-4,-,CASMLRGGQPQHF
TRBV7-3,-,CASSPGGGSMDTQYF
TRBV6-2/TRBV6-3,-,CASSYGQGVPYEQYF
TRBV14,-,CASSQGAPGQELADEKLFF
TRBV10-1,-,CASFWDSHYNSPLHF
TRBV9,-,CASSESGGLAGNIQYF
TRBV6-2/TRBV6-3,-,CASSYFSGLGRESYEQYF
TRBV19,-,CASRLTSGGYTGELFF
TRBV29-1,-,CSVGRYQETQYF
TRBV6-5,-,CASSYERAAGANVLTF
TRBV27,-,CASSSKSLLAGEYNEQFF
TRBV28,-,CASSITGETALEYF
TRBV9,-,CASSVDSMGNTIYF
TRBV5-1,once,CATRRAEDTGELFF
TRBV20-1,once,CIEGGNTEAFF